This passage covers 24 T cell receptor beta chains from one sample sequenced in a study of OX40 agonist ivuxolimab in advanced cancers. The repertoire was sequenced with immunoSEQ multiplex PCR; TCRdb's copy has only in-frame clones and lacks some. The data show around 50,000 clones, 75% to 90% seen once. This specimen was CD4+ or CD8+ T cells sorted from blood, taken in a trial of the OX40 agonist ivuxolimab. Receptors were obtained from an adult with an advanced solid tumor such as melanoma, head and neck, liver or kidney cancer.

The chain joins TRBV5-1 to TRBJ1-1; maybe TRBD1 (6 bases). CDR3 length: 15 residues. Germline CDR1 is SGHRS and CDR2 is YFSETQ. The V end was cut by 4 bases, the J end by 10 bases, with 23 bases between. CDR3 loop: CASSTQPGAEDLAFF. The CDR3 DNA reads TGCGCCAGCAGCACCCAACCGGGGGCCGAGGATTTAGCTTTCTTT.

The rearrangement joins TRBV11-2 to TRBJ1-6; D unresolved. Germline-derived CDR1 and CDR2 are SGHAT and FQNNGV. The length of the CDR3 is 16 residues. Trimming pared 1 base from V and 6 bases from J, leaving 13 bases between. CDR3 sequence: CASSLGVRRSNSPLHF. The CDR3 bases are TGTGCCAGCAGCTTAGGGGTTAGGCGGAGTAATTCACCCCTCCACTTT.

In nucleotides, the CDR3 is TGTGCCAGCAGCTTAGCGGGGACGGGTGAGCAGTTCTTC. Translated: CASSLAGTGEQFF. The rearrangement uses TRBV7-6 and TRBJ2-1; D may be TRBD1 or TRBD2 (5 bases each). The germline CDR1 and CDR2 sequences are SGHVS and FNYEAQ. Deletions cut 0 bases from V and 9 bases from J, with 9 bases between. The CDR3 is 13 residues long.

In DNA form, the CDR3 reads TGCAGCGCTAGGGACAGTGACCTAGAGACCCAGTACTTC. Translation: CSARDSDLETQYF. The chain uses TRBV29-1 and TRBJ2-5, with 7 bases identical to TRBD1. This CDR3 is 13 amino acids long. Unmatched junction bases numbered 9, after V lost 7 bases and J lost 4 bases. The V gene's germline CDR1 is SQVTM and CDR2 ANQGSEA.

This rearrangement joins TRBV29-1 to TRBJ1-1, with D maybe TRBD1 (5 bases). The CDR3 is made up of 16 amino acids. The germline V and J ends were trimmed by 5 bases and 0 bases, with 19 bases remaining between them. Germline V gene sequence: CDR1 SQVTM, CDR2 ANQGSEA. CDR3: CSVRSLRGLLNTEAFF. The CDR3 DNA is TGCAGCGTTAGGAGCCTGAGGGGCCTGTTGAACACTGAAGCTTTCTTT.

This chain links TRBV9 with TRBJ1-6; perhaps TRBD1 as D (5 bases). The V gene lost 2 bases and the J gene lost 4 bases, with 16 bases spanning the gap. The V gene's germline CDR1 is SGDLS and CDR2 YYNGEE. The CDR3 contains 17 residues. The CDR3 DNA is TGTGCCAGCAGCGTGGGGACCCCCGACGGGTATAATTCACCCCTCCACTTT. Its protein product is CASSVGTPDGYNSPLHF.

This chain uses TRBV6-1 with TRBJ2-5, with D unresolved. The CDR3 totals 12 residues. V was trimmed by 6 bases and J by 5 bases, leaving 10 bases between them. Per germline, CDR1 MNHNS and CDR2 SASEGT. Written as DNA, the CDR3 is TGTGCCAGCAGCGCATTCGGGGAGACCCAGTACTTC. As protein: CASSAFGETQYF.

The V call is TRBV6-5, the J call TRBJ1-1; D gene ambiguous. From germline, CDR1 is MNHEY and CDR2 SVGAGI. CDR3 length: 12 amino acids. V dropped 10 bases and J dropped 0 bases, with 9 bases sitting between them. The CDR3 region is CAIGWLNTEAFF. DNA of the CDR3: TGTGCCATCGGGTGGTTGAACACTGAAGCTTTCTTT.

This sequence joins TRBV18 and TRBJ2-2; the match to TRBD1 covers 9 bases. The CDR3 runs 16 residues. Germline V lookup: CDR1 KGHSH, CDR2 LQKENI. J was trimmed by 4 bases and V by 6 bases; bases with no gene match: 9. CDR3 nucleotide sequence: TGTGCCAGCTCCCAAGGAACAGGGGGCTCCACCGGGGAGCTGTTTTTT. Translation: CASSQGTGGSTGELFF.

Here the CDR3 DNA reads TGTGCTAGTGGCCTCGGACATAAGTACACAGATACGCAGTATTTT. It translates to CASGLGHKYTDTQYF. The chain carries TRBV12-5 and TRBJ2-3; possible D gene TRBD1, 5 bases. The germline V gene encodes CDR1 LGHNT and CDR2 FRNRAP. With 6 bases removed from V and 2 bases from J, the gap between germline ends came to 15 bases. CDR3 length: 15 residues.

The chain combines TRBV7-2 with TRBJ2-5; possibly TRBD2 for D (6 bases). Germline CDR1 is SGHTA and CDR2 is FQGNSA. Trimming left V 5 bases short and J 1 base short, with 8 bases between. This CDR3 has 13 residues. CDR3 bases: TGTGCCAGCAGCGCGGGATCCCAAGAGACCCAGTACTTC. This encodes CASSAGSQETQYF.

This sequence joins TRBV5-1 and TRBJ1-3; 7 bases line up with TRBD1. CDR1 and CDR2 from the germline V gene are SGHRS and YFSETQ. The trim removed 0 bases at V and 8 bases at J, leaving 11 bases unmatched. CDR3 length: 16 amino acids. The CDR3 sequence is CASSLVPGTDGDTIYF. DNA for the CDR3: TGCGCCAGCAGCTTGGTTCCGGGGACAGATGGCGACACCATATATTTT. Complete variable domain (other parts from reference TRBV5-1 and TRBJ1-3): KAGVTQTPRYLIKTRGQQVTLSCSPISGHRSVSWYQQTPGQGLQFLFEYFSETQRNKGNFPGRFSGRQFSNSRSEMNVSTLELGDSALYLCASSLVPGTDGDTIYFGEGSWLTVV.

The chain carries TRBV5-5 and TRBJ2-7; weak D call: TRBD1 (6 bases). The germline CDR1 and CDR2 sequences are SGHKS and YYEKEE (reference sequence). V lost 1 base and J 3 bases, leaving 11 bases between the germline ends. The CDR3 covers 14 residues. This CDR3 reads CASSLQAGDYEQYF. The CDR3, as DNA: TGTGCCAGCAGCTTGCAGGCAGGGGACTACGAGCAGTACTTC.

This clone came up once. The chain uses TRBV4-1 and TRBJ1-4; 7 nucleotides align to TRBD1. This CDR3 has 17 residues. In germline, CDR1 is MGHRA, CDR2 YSYEKL. V lost 4 bases and J lost 4; bases outside the gene matches: 12. The CDR3 coding sequence is TGCGCCAGCAGCCGATGGACTGGGGACAGAGTTAATGAAAAACTGTTTTTT. It translates to CASSRWTGDRVNEKLFF.

The sample holds a few counts of this clone. The gene calls are TRBV5-1 and TRBJ1-4; perhaps TRBD1 as D (6 bases). V dropped 5 bases and J dropped 1 base, with 12 bases sitting between them. Per the germline V gene, CDR1 is SGHRS and CDR2 is YFSETQ. CDR3 size: 15 residues. The DNA of the CDR3 is TGCGCCAGCAGACTGAACAGGGTAACTAATGAAAAACTGTTTTTT. This codes for CASRLNRVTNEKLFF.

This clone was detected only once. The chain combines TRBV18 with TRBJ2-1; D is possibly TRBD2 (6 bases). The V and J ends lost 2 bases and 0 bases respectively, with 11 bases between them. Per the germline V gene, CDR1 is KGHSH and CDR2 is LQKENI. The CDR3 loop spans 16 amino acids. The CDR3 protein is CASSPSGESSYNEQFF. In DNA form, the CDR3 reads TGTGCCAGCTCACCATCGGGGGAGAGCTCCTACAATGAGCAGTTCTTC.

The table lists this clone with a count of one. This sequence joins TRBV5-6 and TRBJ2-1; 9 positions agree with TRBD1. Germline CDR1 SGHDT, CDR2 YYEEEE. Trimming cost V 4 bases and J 9 bases; bases outside gene matches: 8. The CDR3 is made up of 14 amino acids. For the CDR3, the DNA is TGTGCCAGCAGCGACCGGGACAGGGAAGGTGAGCAGTTCTTC. This sequence encodes CASSDRDREGEQFF.

The rearrangement links TRBV7-2 to TRBJ1-6, with TRBD1 identical over 7 bases. Germline V CDR1 and CDR2: SGHTA, FQGNSA. Germline trimming cut 7 bases from V and 2 bases from J; bases unmatched to any gene: 2. The CDR3 has 14 amino acids. Here the CDR3 DNA reads TGTGCCAGCAAAGGGGGCCCCTATAATTCACCCCTCCACTTT. This gives the protein CASKGGPYNSPLHF.

This clone has a single count. The chain joins TRBV6-1 to TRBJ2-5, with TRBD1 matching over 8 bases. Looked up from germline, CDR1 is MNHNS and CDR2 is SASEGT. CDR3 length: 12 amino acids. V trimming: 6 bases; J trimming: 5 bases; junction bases outside the gene matches: 2. CDR3 sequence: CASSRQGETQYF. The CDR3 DNA reads TGTGCCAGCAGCCGACAGGGGGAGACCCAGTACTTC.

The chain joins TRBV18 to TRBJ2-7, with D possibly TRBD1 on 5 matching bases. The CDR3 has 14 amino acids. Germline V CDR1 and CDR2: KGHSH, LQKENI. Trimming shortened V by 3 bases and J by 6 bases, and 15 bases separated the two germline ends. The CDR3: CASSPVVGVSEQYF. CDR3 in DNA: TGTGCCAGCTCACCGGTGGTAGGGGTCTCCGAGCAGTACTTC. The full variable domain, with the rest looked up from reference TRBV18 and TRBJ2-7, is NAGVMQNPRHLVRRRGQEARLRCSPMKGHSHVYWYRQLPEEGLKFMVYLQKENIIDESGMPKERFSAEFPKEGPSILRIQQVVRGDSAAYFCASSPVVGVSEQYFGPGTRLTVT.

J is TRBJ2-7 and V is TRBV23-1; TRBD1 might be the D (6 bases). TRBV23-1 belongs to the ORF category, with a function that is uncertain. Trimming took off 4 bases at V and 6 bases at J, with 19 bases between the two ends. The CDR3 has 15 amino acids. CDR3 nucleotides: TGCGCCAGCAGTCTCTACGGGACACCGATGGCCGAGCAGTACTTC. Translating gives CASSLYGTPMAEQYF.

This clone has just a few counts. V and J are TRBV2 and TRBJ1-5; D is perhaps TRBD1 (6 bases). Trimming took off 5 bases at V and 3 bases at J, with 11 bases between the two ends. The germline gives CDR1 SNHLY, CDR2 FYNNEI. CDR3 length: 14 residues. The CDR3 reads CASSLGQYNQPQHF. CDR3 bases: TGTGCCAGCAGTCTCGGACAGTACAATCAGCCCCAGCATTTT. The entire variable domain, with the rest obtained from reference TRBV2 and TRBJ1-5, is as follows: EPEVTQTPSHQVTQMGQEVILRCVPISNHLYFYWYRQILGQKVEFLVSFYNNEISEKSEIFDDQFSVERPDGSNFTLKIRSTKLEDSAMYFCASSLGQYNQPQHFGDGTRLSIL.

The chain couples TRBV18 to TRBJ2-2; 11 bases map to TRBD1. The trim removed 6 bases at V and 4 bases at J, leaving 7 bases unmatched. CDR3 length: 16 amino acids. The germline V gene has CDR1 KGHSH and CDR2 LQKENI. The CDR3 sequence: CASSPRGTGGTGELFF. The CDR3 DNA is TGTGCCAGCTCGCCGCGAGGGACAGGGGGCACCGGGGAGCTGTTTTTT. The whole variable domain, remainder taken from reference TRBV18 and TRBJ2-2, is NAGVMQNPRHLVRRRGQEARLRCSPMKGHSHVYWYRQLPEEGLKFMVYLQKENIIDESGMPKERFSAEFPKEGPSILRIQQVVRGDSAAYFCASSPRGTGGTGELFFGEGSRLTVL.

V is TRBV11-2 and J is TRBJ2-1; 8 bases align to TRBD1. V lost 3 bases to trimming and J lost 6 bases; unmatched junction nucleotides: 7. The CDR3 covers 15 residues. In germline, CDR1 is SGHAT, CDR2 FQNNGV. The CDR3 region is CASSFEDRVSNEQFF. In nucleotides, the CDR3 is TGTGCCAGCAGCTTCGAGGACAGGGTCTCCAATGAGCAGTTCTTC.